This T cell receptor beta chain was sequenced in a study of blood T cell repertoires in COVID-19. Study-level background: Samples taken during acute and convalescent COVID-19 were collected in the United States, Italy and Spain. T cells, B-cell-depleted T cells, or PBMCs supplied cDNA or gDNA.

Original handling: Reference gene primer amplification gave nucleated cell count estimates. Method: immunoSEQ multiplex PCR; TCRdb's copy keeps in-frame clones and lacks some. Clonal size and the V and J genes are those of that table, whereas D and trimming came from the DNA. The sample comprises roughly 250,000 clones, 82% of which are singletons, and 4.7% rests with the top ten. CDR1 is LGHNA and CDR2 is YNFKEQ in the germline V gene. This CDR3 spans 13 amino acids. Trimming took 0 bases from V and 6 from J, leaving 6 bases between them. The chain uses TRBV4-2 and TRBJ1-5, with D possibly TRBD1 on 5 matching bases. The specimen was peripheral blood. The TCR was taken from an older woman with acute or convalescent COVID-19. The CDR3 is CASSQDGAQPQHF. The DNA of the CDR3 is TGTGCCAGCAGCCAAGATGGGGCTCAGCCCCAGCATTTT.